The 26 T cell receptor beta chains below come from one sample, sequenced in a study of T-cell memory formation after mild COVID-19. TCRdb analysed the 5' RACE reads with MiXCR anew, one entry per CDR3 protein. The table lists 250,000 to 350,000 distinct CDR3 sequences, roughly 15% of them singletons. The sample was PBMCs or a T cell subset sorted from them (not recorded which). These receptor sequences come from a man between 18 and 29 years old who had mild COVID-19 (a few samples of this study predate the infection). Cell type and time point are not known.

The chain joins TRBV7-6 to TRBJ2-3, with D possibly being TRBD1 (5 bases). CDR3 length: 17 amino acids. The germline V and J ends were trimmed by 5 bases and 2 bases, with 20 bases remaining between them. CDR1 and CDR2 from the germline V gene are SGHVS and FNYEAQ. CDR3 coding DNA: TGTGCCAGCAGCCTAGGACACTTGGGTAGTCACACAGATACGCAGTATTTT. Protein product: CASSLGHLGSHTDTQYF.

The V and J genes are TRBV27 and TRBJ2-1; 9 nucleotides line up with TRBD2. Trimming took 1 base from V and 5 from J; bases not matched to a gene: 3. There are 15 residues in the CDR3. CDR1 is MNHEY, CDR2 SMNVEV, per germline (reference sequence). This chain's CDR3 is CASSLWSGGNNEQFF. Written as DNA, the CDR3 is TGTGCCAGCAGTTTATGGAGCGGGGGGAACAATGAGCAGTTCTTC.

The chain links TRBV27 to TRBJ2-1; D uncertain. The V end was cut by 8 bases, the J end by 0 bases, with 14 bases between. The CDR3 runs to 15 residues. Germline V gives CDR1 MNHEY, CDR2 SMNVEV (reference sequence). The CDR3 loop reads CASSLSASSYNEQFF. CDR3 DNA sequence: TGTGCCAGCTCTCTAAGCGCTAGCTCCTACAATGAGCAGTTCTTC.

This clonotype was seen repeatedly, ten times or more. The chain combines TRBV5-1 with TRBJ2-7; unclear D gene. This CDR3 is 10 amino acids long. Germline assignment: CDR1 SGHRS and CDR2 YFSETQ. V was trimmed by 6 bases and J by 0 bases, leaving 1 base between them. CDR3 nucleotides: TGCGCCAGCATCTCCTACGAGCAGTACTTC. It translates to CASISYEQYF.

This clonotype was seen only a few times. The rearrangement uses TRBV6-2 or TRBV6-3 and TRBJ1-5, with 10 nucleotides matching TRBD1. CDR3 size: 15 residues. Per the germline V gene, CDR1 is MNHEY and CDR2 is SVGEGT. V trimming: 5 bases; J trimming: 6 bases; junction bases outside the gene matches: 7. The CDR3 here is CASSHRDRGGQPQHF. The CDR3 DNA reads TGTGCCAGCAGTCACCGGGACAGGGGTGGTCAGCCCCAGCATTTT.

The chain combines TRBV28 with TRBJ1-2; perhaps TRBD1 as D (6 bases). CDR1 and CDR2 (germline): MDHEN, SYDVKM. This CDR3 contains 14 residues. Trimming shortened V by 5 bases and J by 3 bases, and 13 bases separated the two germline ends. The CDR3 sequence: CASSPIQGHYGYTF. The CDR3 coding sequence is TGTGCCAGCAGTCCTATCCAGGGGCACTATGGCTACACCTTC.

The V call is TRBV6-5, the J call TRBJ1-5, with D unresolved. Looked up from germline, CDR1 is MNHEY and CDR2 is SVGAGI. CDR3 size: 16 residues. The V gene lost 2 bases and the J gene lost 2 bases, with 13 bases spanning the gap. The CDR3 region has the DNA TGTGCCAGCAGTTACAGGCCGGGTGTGGGCAATCAGCCCCAGCATTTT. Protein product: CASSYRPGVGNQPQHF.

The chain recombines TRBV5-1 with TRBJ1-1; D unresolved. Germline values: CDR1 SGHRS, CDR2 YFSETQ. The CDR3 loop spans 16 amino acids. V was shortened by 0 bases and J by 6 bases, with 18 bases between the two germline ends. The CDR3 here is CASSLGAVTRMAEAFF. The CDR3 DNA is TGCGCCAGCAGCTTGGGGGCAGTAACGAGGATGGCTGAAGCTTTCTTT.

This clonotype was found a few times. This chain uses TRBV5-1 with TRBJ1-1, with TRBD1 matching over 9 bases. Germline loops: CDR1 SGHRS, CDR2 YFSETQ. There are 13 residues in the CDR3. Unmatched junction bases numbered 5, after V lost 5 bases and J lost 6 bases. CDR3 DNA sequence: TGCGCCAGCAGGGCCGGGACAGGGCCTGAAGCTTTCTTT. This encodes CASRAGTGPEAFF.

This clonotype occurred many times. This rearrangement joins TRBV24-1 to TRBJ2-3; 10 nucleotides align to TRBD2. The CDR3 length is 14 residues. Trimming removed 11 bases from V and 0 bases from J; junction bases left unmatched: 4. Germline V gene lookup returns CDR1 KGHDR and CDR2 SFDVKD. The CDR3 sequence: CASSGGRSTDTQYF. DNA for the CDR3: TGTGCCAGTAGCGGGGGGCGGAGCACAGATACGCAGTATTTT.

This clonotype appeared once. The chain is built from TRBV15 and TRBJ2-7; unclear D gene. CDR3 length equals 17 residues. The germline CDR1 and CDR2 sequences are LNHNV and YYDKDF (reference sequence). Trimming left V 3 bases short and J 1 base short, with 19 bases between. The CDR3 sequence is CATSSATGPDASYEQYF. CDR3 nucleotide sequence: TGTGCCACCAGCAGTGCTACGGGCCCAGACGCGTCCTACGAGCAGTACTTC.

The chain joins TRBV6-6 to TRBJ2-4; D might be TRBD2 (6 bases). Germline V CDR1 and CDR2: MNHNY, SVGAGI (reference sequence). The V gene lost 9 bases and the J gene lost 0 bases, with 9 bases spanning the gap. The CDR3 totals 13 residues. The CDR3 DNA reads as TGTGCCAGTCTGGGGGGAGCCAAAAACATTCAGTACTTC. This encodes CASLGGAKNIQYF.

There are many counts of this clonotype. Here the CDR3 DNA reads TGTGCCAGCAGTTCGCGGGACAGGGGCACTGAAGCTTTCTTT. Protein: CASSSRDRGTEAFF. The chain is built from TRBV12-3 or TRBV12-4 and TRBJ1-1; 10 bases line up with TRBD1. The CDR3 consists of 14 residues. After removal of 4 bases from V and 4 bases from J, the junction contained 3 bases not matched to a gene.

This clonotype was recorded a few times. This rearrangement joins TRBV27 to TRBJ2-7, with TRBD2 as a possible D gene (6 bases). CDR3 size: 13 residues. Germline-derived CDR1 and CDR2 are MNHEY and SMNVEV (reference sequence). With 5 bases removed from V and 3 bases from J, the gap between germline ends came to 11 bases. The CDR3 DNA reads TGTGCCAGCAGTATCCGCGGGGTCTACGAGCAGTACTTC. It translates to CASSIRGVYEQYF.

In this sample, this clonotype turned up many times. This sequence joins TRBV9 and TRBJ1-1; a weak D match, TRBD1 (6 bases). V was trimmed by 4 bases and J by 5 bases, leaving 18 bases between them. The CDR3 consists of 15 residues. The germline V gene has CDR1 SGDLS and CDR2 YYNGEE. CDR3 sequence: CASSPTRGALTEAFF. The CDR3 region has the DNA TGTGCCAGCAGCCCAACAAGGGGGGCCCTTACTGAAGCTTTCTTT. Based on the CDR3 plus reference TRBV9 and TRBJ1-1, the full variable domain is DSGVTQTPKHLITATGQRVTLRCSPRSGDLSVYWYQQSLDQGLQFLIQYYNGEERAKGNILERFSAQQFPDLHSELNLSSLELGDSALYFCASSPTRGALTEAFFGQGTRLTVV.

This clonotype has more than one count but fewer than ten. The chain joins TRBV5-1 to TRBJ1-1; 7 nucleotides match TRBD1. The germline gives CDR1 SGHRS, CDR2 YFSETQ. V lost 7 bases, J lost 3 bases, and 3 bases stayed unmatched. This CDR3 is 12 amino acids long. The CDR3 loop reads CASGDRDTEAFF. The CDR3 nucleotides are TGCGCCAGCGGCGACAGGGACACTGAAGCTTTCTTT.

Many counts were recorded for this clonotype. The rearrangement links TRBV6-5 to TRBJ1-1; no reliable D call. Germline loops: CDR1 MNHEY, CDR2 SVGAGI. The CDR3 spans 13 residues. The germline V and J ends were trimmed by 6 bases and 0 bases, with 8 bases remaining between them. CDR3 nucleotide sequence: TGTGCCAGCAGCTGGACGGTGAACACTGAAGCTTTCTTT. Its translation is CASSWTVNTEAFF.

This rearrangement joins TRBV5-6 to TRBJ1-1; 8 nucleotides align to TRBD1. Germline CDR1 is SGHDT and CDR2 is YYEEEE. The CDR3 loop spans 13 amino acids. The ends lost 3 bases at V and 4 bases at J; junction bases unmatched: 2. CDR3 DNA: TGTGCCAGCAGCTCCACAGGGGGCACTGAAGCTTTCTTT. It specifies CASSSTGGTEAFF.

This clonotype was seen at least ten times. V is TRBV6-5 and J is TRBJ1-2, with D unresolved. Trimming cost V 4 bases and J 2 bases, with 8 bases left between them. The CDR3 extends over 13 amino acids. Germline CDR1 MNHEY, CDR2 SVGAGI. CDR3 in DNA: TGTGCCAGCAGTTTACGGACCAACTATGGCTACACCTTC. It translates to CASSLRTNYGYTF.

This clonotype has just a few counts. The V call is TRBV6-6, the J call TRBJ2-2, with 10 bases that match TRBD1. The CDR3 contains 15 residues. Germline V gene data show CDR1 as MNHNY and CDR2 as SVGAGI (reference sequence). J was trimmed by 6 bases and V by 5 bases; bases with no gene match: 6. In DNA form, the CDR3 reads TGTGCCAGCAGTAGGGGACAGGGGTGGTCCGGGGAGCTGTTTTTT. Its protein is CASSRGQGWSGELFF.

The chain combines TRBV7-9 with TRBJ1-6, with 8 positions matching TRBD1. The CDR3 runs 18 residues. The germline V gene encodes CDR1 SEHNR and CDR2 FQNEAQ (reference sequence). The J segment lost 0 bases and the V segment lost 4 bases, leaving 8 bases of the junction unmatched. This chain's CDR3 is CASSSGTGESSYNSPLHF. Here the CDR3 DNA reads TGTGCCAGCAGCTCCGGGACAGGTGAAAGCTCCTATAATTCACCCCTCCACTTT.

The genes are TRBV29-1 and TRBJ2-2; D possibly corresponds to TRBD2 (5 bases). This CDR3 is built from 12 residues. Trimming removed 7 bases at V and 3 bases at J, with 9 bases between. Germline V gives CDR1 SQVTM, CDR2 ANQGSEA. The CDR3 loop is CSGTRDTGELFF. DNA for the CDR3: TGCAGCGGGACGAGGGACACCGGGGAGCTGTTTTTT.

This clonotype occurred a few times. The chain is built from TRBV28 and TRBJ2-7; 8 nucleotides match TRBD1. Looked up from germline, CDR1 is MDHEN and CDR2 is SYDVKM. The CDR3 is 14 residues long. The CDR3 reads CASSFGTCRGRRDV. CDR3 coding DNA: TGTGCCAGCAGTTTCGGGACGTGCAGGGGGCGTCGAGACGTC.

The J gene is TRBJ1-2, the V gene TRBV12-5, with D maybe TRBD1 (5 bases). The CDR3 runs to 16 residues. The V gene lost 1 base and the J gene lost 5 bases, with 17 bases spanning the gap. From germline, CDR1 is LGHNT and CDR2 FRNRAP. The CDR3 here is CASGLARPDKRYGYTF. The DNA for the CDR3 is TGTGCTAGTGGTTTGGCACGTCCGGACAAGCGGTATGGCTACACCTTC.

The rearrangement uses TRBV29-1 and TRBJ2-1, with D tentatively TRBD1 or TRBD2 (7 bases each). Between the trimmed V and J ends, which lost 6 bases and 9 bases, there was a span of 12 bases. The germline V gene encodes CDR1 SQVTM and CDR2 ANQGSEA. There are 11 residues in the CDR3. CDR3 sequence reads: CSVTGEGEQFF. In nucleotides, the CDR3 is TGCAGCGTCACAGGGGAGGGTGAGCAGTTCTTC.

The CDR3 is CASRRLRGQGATGELFF. DNA for the CDR3: TGTGCCAGCAGGAGACTTCGGGGACAGGGGGCCACCGGGGAGCTGTTTTTT. The genes are TRBV11-2 and TRBJ2-2; 12 nucleotides line up with TRBD1. Germline CDR1 and CDR2: SGHAT and FQNNGV. CDR3 size: 17 residues. Losses at the gene ends were 6 bases for V and 4 bases for J; bases not matched to a gene: 9.